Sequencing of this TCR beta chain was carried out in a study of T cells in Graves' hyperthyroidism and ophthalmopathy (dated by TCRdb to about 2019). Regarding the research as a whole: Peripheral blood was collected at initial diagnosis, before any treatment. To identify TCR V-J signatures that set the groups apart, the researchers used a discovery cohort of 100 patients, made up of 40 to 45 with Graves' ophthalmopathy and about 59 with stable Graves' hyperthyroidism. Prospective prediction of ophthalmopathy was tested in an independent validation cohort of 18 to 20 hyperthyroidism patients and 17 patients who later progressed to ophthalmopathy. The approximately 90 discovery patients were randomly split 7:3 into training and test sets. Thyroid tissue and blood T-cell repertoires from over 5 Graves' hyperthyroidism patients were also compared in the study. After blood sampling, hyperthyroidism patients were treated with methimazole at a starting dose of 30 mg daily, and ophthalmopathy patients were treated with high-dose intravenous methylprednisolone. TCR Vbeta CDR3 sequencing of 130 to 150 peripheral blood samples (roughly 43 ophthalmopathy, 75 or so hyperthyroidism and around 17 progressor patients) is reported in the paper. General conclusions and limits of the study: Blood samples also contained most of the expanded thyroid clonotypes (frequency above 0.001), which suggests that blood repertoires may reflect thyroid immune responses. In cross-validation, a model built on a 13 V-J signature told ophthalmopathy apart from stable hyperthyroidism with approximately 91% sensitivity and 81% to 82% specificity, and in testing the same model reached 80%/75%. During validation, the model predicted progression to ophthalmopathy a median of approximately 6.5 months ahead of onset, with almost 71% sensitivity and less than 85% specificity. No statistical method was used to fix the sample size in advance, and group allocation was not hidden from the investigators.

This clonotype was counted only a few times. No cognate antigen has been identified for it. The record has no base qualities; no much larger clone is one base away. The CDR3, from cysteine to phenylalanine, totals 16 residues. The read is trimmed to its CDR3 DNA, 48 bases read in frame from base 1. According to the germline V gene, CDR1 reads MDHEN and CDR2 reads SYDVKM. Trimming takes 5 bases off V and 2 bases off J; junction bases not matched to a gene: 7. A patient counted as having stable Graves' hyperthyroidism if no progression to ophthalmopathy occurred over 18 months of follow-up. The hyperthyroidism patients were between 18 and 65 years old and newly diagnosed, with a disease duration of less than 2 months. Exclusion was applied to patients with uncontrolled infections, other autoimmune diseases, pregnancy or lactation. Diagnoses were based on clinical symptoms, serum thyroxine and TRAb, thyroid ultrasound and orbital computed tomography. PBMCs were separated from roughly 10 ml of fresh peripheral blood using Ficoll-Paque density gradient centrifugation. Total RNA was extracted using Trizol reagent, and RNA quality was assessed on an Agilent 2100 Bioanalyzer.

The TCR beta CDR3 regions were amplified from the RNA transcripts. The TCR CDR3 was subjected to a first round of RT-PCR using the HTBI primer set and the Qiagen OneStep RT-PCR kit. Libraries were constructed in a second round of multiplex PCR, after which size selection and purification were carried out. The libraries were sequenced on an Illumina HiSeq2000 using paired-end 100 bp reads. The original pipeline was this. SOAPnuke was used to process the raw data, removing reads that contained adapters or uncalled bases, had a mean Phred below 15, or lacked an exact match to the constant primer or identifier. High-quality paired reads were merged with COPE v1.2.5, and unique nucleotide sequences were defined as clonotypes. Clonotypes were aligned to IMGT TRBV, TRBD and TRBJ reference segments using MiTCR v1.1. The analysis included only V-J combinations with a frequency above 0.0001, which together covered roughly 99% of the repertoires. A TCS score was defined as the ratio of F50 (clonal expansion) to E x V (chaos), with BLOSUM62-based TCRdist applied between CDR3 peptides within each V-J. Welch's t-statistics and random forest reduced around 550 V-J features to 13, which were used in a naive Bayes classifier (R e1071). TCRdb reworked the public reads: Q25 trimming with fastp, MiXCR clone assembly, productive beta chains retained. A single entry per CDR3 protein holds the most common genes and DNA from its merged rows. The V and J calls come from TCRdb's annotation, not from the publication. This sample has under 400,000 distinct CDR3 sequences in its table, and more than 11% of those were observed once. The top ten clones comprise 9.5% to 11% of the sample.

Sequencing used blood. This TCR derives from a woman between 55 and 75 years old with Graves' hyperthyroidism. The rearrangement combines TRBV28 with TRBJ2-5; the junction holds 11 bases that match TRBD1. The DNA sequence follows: TGTGCCAGCAGTCCGCGAGGACAGGGGGCACAAGAGACCCAGTACTTC. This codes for CASSPRGQGAQETQYF.